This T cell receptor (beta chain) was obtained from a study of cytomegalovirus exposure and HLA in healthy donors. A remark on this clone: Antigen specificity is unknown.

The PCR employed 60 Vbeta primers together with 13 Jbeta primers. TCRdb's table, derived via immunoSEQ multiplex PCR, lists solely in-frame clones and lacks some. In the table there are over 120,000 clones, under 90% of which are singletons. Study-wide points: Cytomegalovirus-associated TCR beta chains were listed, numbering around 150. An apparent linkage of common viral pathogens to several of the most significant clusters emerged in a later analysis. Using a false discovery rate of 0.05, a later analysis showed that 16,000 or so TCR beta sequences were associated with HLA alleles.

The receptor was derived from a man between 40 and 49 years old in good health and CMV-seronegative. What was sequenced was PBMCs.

As DNA, the CDR3 is TGTGCCAGCAGCACACCCCAGGACTACGAGCAGTACTTC. It translates to CASSTPQDYEQYF. V and J are TRBV7-2 and TRBJ2-7, with D unclear. CDR1 SGHTA and CDR2 FQGNSA come from the germline V gene. This CDR3 is 13 amino acids long. Trimming took off 5 bases at V and 3 bases at J, with 11 bases between the two ends. Supplemented by reference TRBV7-2 and TRBJ2-7, the full variable domain reads GAGVSQSPSNKVTEKGKDVELRCDPISGHTALYWYRQSLGQGLEFLIYFQGNSAPDKSGLPSDRFSAERTGGSVSTLTIQRTQQEDSAVYLCASSTPQDYEQYFGPGTRLTVT.